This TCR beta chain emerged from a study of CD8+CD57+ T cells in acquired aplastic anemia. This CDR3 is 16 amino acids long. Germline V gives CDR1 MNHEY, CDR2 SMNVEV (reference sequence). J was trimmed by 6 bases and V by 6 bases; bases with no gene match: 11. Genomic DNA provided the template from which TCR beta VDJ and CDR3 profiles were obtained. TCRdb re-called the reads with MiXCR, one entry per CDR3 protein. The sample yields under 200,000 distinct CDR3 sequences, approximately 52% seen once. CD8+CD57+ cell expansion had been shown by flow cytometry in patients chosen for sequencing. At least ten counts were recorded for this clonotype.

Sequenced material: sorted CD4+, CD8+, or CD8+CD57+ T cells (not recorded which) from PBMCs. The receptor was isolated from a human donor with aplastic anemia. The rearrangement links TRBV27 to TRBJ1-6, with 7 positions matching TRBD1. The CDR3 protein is CASSRSPGGSNSPLHF. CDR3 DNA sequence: TGTGCCAGCAGCCGATCCCCAGGGGGGAGTAATTCACCCCTCCACTTT.